This note documents a single TCR beta chain sequence. Its antigen is still unknown. A junction end diverges from the germline sequence, so it may reflect a read error. This sample stems from a study of T and B cells in COVID-19 patients (dated by TCRdb to 2020 to 2021). About the study as a whole: In this study, adaptive immunity was profiled in COVID-19 patients who either had active infection or had recovered, using TRB and IGH repertoire sequencing of peripheral blood. A recovered cohort comprised around 19 patients contributing some 22 samples, mostly after mild to moderate COVID-19 managed as outpatients. Patients in the recovered cohort had a median age of around 34 years, compared with 55 to 85 years for patients in the active-infection cohort. Of the roughly 19 patients in the active-infection cohort, approximately 12 were critically ill and needed mechanical ventilation or ECMO. Comorbidities linked to unfavorable COVID-19 outcome were present in about 90% of the roughly 20 patients in the active-infection cohort. Over 8 million TCR sequences were analysed in a TCR and BCR sequence repository that covered about 40 patients and about 69 time points. Two patients belonged to both the recovered and active cohorts because samples were available from active disease and after recovery. For the repertoire analyses, the comparison was an age-matched reference group of about 36 healthy donors who were negative for COVID-19 antibodies. As many as 9 follow-up blood samples were collected from each patient, and in some individuals these samples spanned different disease stages. The research as a whole found: The recovered cohort had 2,000 to 3,000 exclusive TCR clusters, including over 30 low-pGen clusters. Strongly skewed TRBV/TRBJ gene usage was reported in patients with COVID-19. Specific T cell subsets (CD4+/Treg/CD8+) and sorted SARS-CoV-2-responsive or tetramer+ T cells had not yet been sequenced, and these experiments were ongoing. In active COVID-19, TRB repertoires were highly clonal, while at recovery, diversity and richness increased above the levels seen in healthy donors. Blood samples obtained from mildly ill patients during symptoms, as well as early samples obtained from severe cases, were available only in scarce numbers. The cohort was considered too small to assess HLA contributions to COVID-19 susceptibility or severity. It was stated that prospective validation of the reported TCR clusters was required before the clusters could be put to clinical use.

Genomic DNA extracted from blood, in amounts of about 220-500 ng, served as the starting material for amplifying TRB repertoires. TCRdb records Illumina MiSeq as the sequencer. Multiplex PCR with BIOMED2 TRB-A/B primer pools was used to amplify the TRB rearrangements. Illumina-compatible adapters and 7-nucleotide sample barcodes were added to the amplicons in two consecutive PCRs. All library PCRs used Phusion HS II polymerase. Amplicons were gel-purified with the NucleoSpin Gel and PCR Clean-up kit, quantified on Qubit, and pooled at approximately 3.9 nM. Amplicon pool quality was checked on an Agilent 2100 Bioanalyzer before Illumina next-generation sequencing. In the source study's methods: Annotation of TRB rearrangements was performed with MiXCR 3.0.8 using the default MiXCR reference library. Non-productive reads and sequences with fewer than 2 reads were removed, and every unique CDR3 nucleotide sequence was treated as one clone. Clonality, diversity, richness and V-J gene usage were calculated in R 3.5.1. GLIPH2 was used for TCR clustering by CDR3 similarity, and generation probabilities were calculated by OLGA. GLIPH2 clusters were kept only when the clusters contained at least four unique TCR clonotypes present in at least three individuals. TCRdb trimmed the raw reads at Q25, called clones with MiXCR and kept productive beta chains. Each entry is one CDR3 protein sequence, shown with its most common DNA and genes. For this entry, the V and J calls and clone size follow TCRdb and not the study's own pipeline. This sample has over 10,000 distinct CDR3 sequences in its table, and roughly 30% of those were observed once. Of the sample, 28% is held by the ten largest clones.

The sequence was obtained from a human donor who had recovered from COVID-19. The sample consisted of blood.

The CDR3 region has the sequence CASRRQGGGETQNF. The sequenced DNA: TGTGCCAGCAGACGACAGGGGGGGGGAGAGACCCAGAACTTC. The rearrangement joined TRBV7-9 to TRBJ2-5; a stretch of 9 junction bases matches TRBD1. The CDR3 contains 14 residues, cysteine and phenylalanine counted. The read is trimmed to its CDR3 DNA, 42 bases read in frame from base 1. CDR1 and CDR2 (SEHNR, FQNEAQ) derive from the germline V gene (reference sequence).